This is a list of T cell receptor beta chains from one sample in a study of shared clonotypes between healthy human individuals. Only in-frame clones appear in the TCRdb table, and some are missing; sequencing was by immunoSEQ multiplex PCR. The sample carries about 2.4 million clones, more than 85% recorded once. Sequenced: naive CD4+ T cells from PBMCs. These receptors were taken from a man aged 18-30 years in good health. Some clones in this sample may be carry-over from other donors' samples. CDR3s include the opening cysteine and the closing phenylalanine or tryptophan. Fields, in order: D gene, V gene, J gene, CDR3 DNA, CDR3 protein. A D gene is named only where the DNA matches it firmly.

d_call: NA; v_call: TRBV6-6; j_call: TRBJ1-1; cdr3_nt: TGTGCCAGTCAGGACAGGAACACTGAAGCTTTCTTT; cdr3_aa: CASQDRNTEAFF
d_call: TRBD2; v_call: TRBV28; j_call: TRBJ2-5; cdr3_nt: TGTGCCAGCAGTTCGCCTCGGGAGGGCGATCAAGAGACCCAGTACTTC; cdr3_aa: CASSSPREGDQETQYF
d_call: NA; v_call: TRBV5-1; j_call: TRBJ2-1; cdr3_nt: TGCGCCAGCAGCTTGCCGACCTCCTACAATGAGCAGTTCTTC; cdr3_aa: CASSLPTSYNEQFF
d_call: TRBD2; v_call: TRBV7-2; j_call: TRBJ2-1; cdr3_nt: TGTGCCAGCAGCTTAACGGCGGGGGGATACAATGAGCAGTTCTTC; cdr3_aa: CASSLTAGGYNEQFF
d_call: TRBD1; v_call: TRBV27; j_call: TRBJ1-1; cdr3_nt: TGTGCCAGCAGCCCCGGGACAGGGGGCAACACTGAAGCTTTCTTT; cdr3_aa: CASSPGTGGNTEAFF
d_call: NA; v_call: TRBV7-3; j_call: TRBJ2-1; cdr3_nt: TGTGCCAGCAGCATCGGTCCCGACAATGAGCAGTTCTTC; cdr3_aa: CASSIGPDNEQFF
d_call: NA; v_call: TRBV6-5; j_call: TRBJ1-5; cdr3_nt: TGTGCCAGCAGTTACTCGATTTCGGGGTCTCAGCCCCAGCATTTT; cdr3_aa: CASSYSISGSQPQHF
d_call: NA; v_call: TRBV18; j_call: TRBJ1-3; cdr3_nt: TGTGCCAGCTCACCGGCAAGGCCTGGAAACACCATATATTTT; cdr3_aa: CASSPARPGNTIYF
d_call: NA; v_call: TRBV28; j_call: TRBJ2-1; cdr3_nt: TGTGCCAGCAGTACCTCCGGGAGCTCGGGAGAGTTCTTC; cdr3_aa: CASSTSGSSGEFF
d_call: NA; v_call: TRBV28; j_call: TRBJ2-5; cdr3_nt: TGTGCCAGCAGTTTAGCCAAAACAGGGACGGAGACCCAGTACTTC; cdr3_aa: CASSLAKTGTETQYF
d_call: NA; v_call: TRBV30; j_call: TRBJ2-7; cdr3_nt: TGTGCTATGGGGCAGGGGTCCAACGAGCAGTACTTC; cdr3_aa: CAMGQGSNEQYF
d_call: NA; v_call: TRBV7-2; j_call: TRBJ2-5; cdr3_nt: TGTGCCAGCAGCTTAGCGGGCGGGAATCGGGAGACCCAGTACTTC; cdr3_aa: CASSLAGGNRETQYF
d_call: TRBD2; v_call: TRBV11-2; j_call: TRBJ2-7; cdr3_nt: TGTGCCAGCAGCTTATGGGGGACTAGCGGATCCTACGAGCAGTACTTC; cdr3_aa: CASSLWGTSGSYEQYF
d_call: TRBD2; v_call: TRBV5-1; j_call: TRBJ2-3; cdr3_nt: TGCGCCAGCAGCTGGAGAAGCGGGAGTACCACAGATACGCAGTATTTT; cdr3_aa: CASSWRSGSTTDTQYF
d_call: NA; v_call: TRBV5-4; j_call: TRBJ1-2; cdr3_nt: TGTGCCAGCAGATTGGGGGGGGCGCGAGGCTACACCTTC; cdr3_aa: CASRLGGARGYTF